These 10 T cell receptor beta chains were all obtained from the same sample, sequenced in a study of cytomegalovirus exposure and HLA in healthy donors. Clones were sequenced by immunoSEQ multiplex PCR, and TCRdb holds only the in-frame ones, with some missing. The table includes 150,000 to 180,000 clones, roughly 86% detected once. Specimen: PBMCs. The origin of the receptors is a human donor in good health.

The chain uses TRBV14 and TRBJ1-2, with D possibly being TRBD1 (5 bases). V gave up 0 bases and J gave up 5 bases, with 22 bases separating them. The CDR3 is made up of 18 amino acids. Germline loops: CDR1 SGHDN, CDR2 FVKESK. The CDR3 loop is CASSQDQTSQNTGYGYTF. In DNA, the CDR3 is TGTGCCAGCAGCCAAGATCAAACCAGTCAGAATACAGGATATGGCTACACCTTC.

CDR3 loop: CASSQLSGRGEETQYF. The DNA for the CDR3 is TGTGCCAGCAGCCAACTTAGCGGGAGAGGGGAAGAGACCCAGTACTTC. J is TRBJ2-5 and V is TRBV14; 9 nucleotides match TRBD2. In germline, CDR1 is SGHDN, CDR2 FVKESK. This CDR3 region has 16 residues. With 2 bases clipped from V and 3 bases from J, the junction kept 7 bases outside the gene matches.

The chain carries TRBV4-1 and TRBJ2-1, with 12 positions matching TRBD2. Germline CDR1 and CDR2: MGHRA and YSYEKL. V dropped 3 bases and J dropped 2; count of bases not matched to a gene: 11. This CDR3 has 19 residues. The CDR3 protein is CASSHLTGRTSGAYNEQFF. The CDR3 DNA reads TGCGCCAGCAGCCACCTGACAGGACGGACTAGCGGGGCCTACAATGAGCAGTTCTTC.

The V gene is TRBV5-1, the J gene TRBJ1-1; D is perhaps TRBD1 (5 bases). Germline CDR1 SGHRS, CDR2 YFSETQ. The V and J ends lost 6 bases and 1 base respectively, with 19 bases between them. This CDR3 has 16 amino acids. The chain's CDR3 is CASKRDPGQGNTEAFF. The CDR3 bases are TGCGCCAGCAAGCGGGACCCGGGGCAGGGGAACACTGAAGCTTTCTTT.

V and J are TRBV5-8 and TRBJ2-5; perhaps TRBD1 as D (5 bases). This CDR3 spans 14 amino acids. CDR1 and CDR2 (germline): SGHTS, YDEGEE. Trimming took 0 bases from V and 1 from J, leaving 7 bases between them. The CDR3 coding sequence is TGTGCCAGCAGCTTGGGGCAGGGCCAAGAGACCCAGTACTTC. It encodes CASSLGQGQETQYF.

V usage is TRBV18 and J usage is TRBJ2-7, with 8 bases matching TRBD1. Germline assignment: CDR1 KGHSH and CDR2 LQKENI. This CDR3 is 13 amino acids long. Unmatched junction bases numbered 1, after V lost 1 base and J lost 5 bases. The CDR3 DNA reads TGTGCCAGCTCACCACTACAGGGGGACGAGCAGTACTTC. This encodes CASSPLQGDEQYF.

V is TRBV28 and J is TRBJ2-7; possibly TRBD1 for D (6 bases). CDR3 length: 14 residues. Germline V CDR1 and CDR2: MDHEN, SYDVKM. Trimming cost V 5 bases and J 3 bases, with 14 bases left between them. The CDR3, as DNA: TGTGCCAGCAGTAAAACAGGGATCGGCTACGAGCAGTACTTC. This gives the protein CASSKTGIGYEQYF.

This sequence joins TRBV10-3 and TRBJ2-3; D is perhaps TRBD2 (5 bases). This CDR3 region has 12 residues. The V end lost 2 bases, the J end lost 6 bases, and 6 bases lay between the germline ends. Per germline, CDR1 ENHRY and CDR2 SYGVKD. The CDR3 nucleotides are TGTGCCATCAGTGAGATAGCGGATACGCAGTATTTT. This codes for CAISEIADTQYF.

The rearrangement links TRBV28 to TRBJ2-1; TRBD2 matches 12 bases. The CDR3 consists of 14 residues. With V trimmed by 8 bases and J by 7 bases, 6 bases remained unmatched. Germline-derived CDR1 and CDR2 are MDHEN and SYDVKM. The CDR3 coding sequence is TGTGCCAGCCGACTAGCGGGGGACGCGAATGAGCAGTTCTTC. The encoded protein is CASRLAGDANEQFF.

The chain joins TRBV6-1 to TRBJ1-4; TRBD1 is a possible D gene (5 bases). Germline assignment: CDR1 MNHNS and CDR2 SASEGT. V lost 8 bases and J lost 8, with 21 bases in between. This CDR3 is 15 amino acids long. Written as DNA, the CDR3 is TGTGCCAGCGGGGGGGATCCCTATCCCCCCGAAAAACTGTTTTTT. As protein: CASGGDPYPPEKLFF.